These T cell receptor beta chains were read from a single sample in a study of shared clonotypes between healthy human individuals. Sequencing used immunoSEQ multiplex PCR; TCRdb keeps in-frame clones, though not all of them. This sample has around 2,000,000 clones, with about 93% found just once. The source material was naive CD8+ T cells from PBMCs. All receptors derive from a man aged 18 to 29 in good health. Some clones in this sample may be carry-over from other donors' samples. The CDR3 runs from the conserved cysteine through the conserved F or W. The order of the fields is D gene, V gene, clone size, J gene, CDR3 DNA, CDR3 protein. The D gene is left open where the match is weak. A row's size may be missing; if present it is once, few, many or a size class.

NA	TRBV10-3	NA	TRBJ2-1	TGTGCCATCAGTGAGAGAGACCCGAGCTCCTACAATGAGCAGTTCTTC	CAISERDPSSYNEQFF
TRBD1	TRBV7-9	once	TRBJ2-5	TGTGCCAGCAGCTTAGGGTACAGGGGGAAAGAGACCCAGTACTTC	CASSLGYRGKETQYF
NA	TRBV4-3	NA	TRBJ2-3	TGCGCCAGCAGCCAGAGGTGGCGGACCCTAAGCACAGATACGCAGTATTTT	CASSQRWRTLSTDTQYF
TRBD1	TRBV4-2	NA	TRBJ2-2	TGTGCCAGCAGCCAACCCCGGCTGGGCAGGGGGCGCGACACCGGGGAGCTGTTTTTT	CASSQPRLGRGRDTGELFF
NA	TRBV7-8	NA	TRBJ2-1	TGTGCCAGCAGCCAGGGGGCGGGAGGGCAATTGGAGCAGTTCTTC	CASSQGAGGQLEQFF
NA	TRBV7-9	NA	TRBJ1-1	TGTGCCAGCAGTTCCATCGCTGAAGCTTTCTTT	CASSSIAEAFF
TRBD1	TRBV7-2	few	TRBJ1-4	TGTGCCAGCACCGTACAGGGGCAAAAACTGTTTTTT	CASTVQGQKLFF
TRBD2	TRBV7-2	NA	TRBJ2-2	TGTGCCAGCAGCTTAGTGTTTAGCGGGAGACCCCCCGGGGAGCTGTTTTTT	CASSLVFSGRPPGELFF
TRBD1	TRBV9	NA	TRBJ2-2	TGTGCCAGCAGCGTATGGGGACAGACGAACACCGGGGAGCTGTTTTTT	CASSVWGQTNTGELFF
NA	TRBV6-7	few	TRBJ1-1	TGTGCCAGCAGTTACTCGAAGGCCCCCAACACTGAAGCTTTCTTT	CASSYSKAPNTEAFF
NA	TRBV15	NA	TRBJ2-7	TGTGCCACCAGCATTCGAGGATCCCTAGAGCAGTACTTC	CATSIRGSLEQYF
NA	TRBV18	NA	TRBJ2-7	TGTGCCAGCTCACCACCCGCCAGGGCCCCGTACGAGCAGTACTTC	CASSPPARAPYEQYF
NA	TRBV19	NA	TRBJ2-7	TGTGCCAGTAGTATAGTAGGCGGTTCCTACGAGCAGTACTTC	CASSIVGGSYEQYF
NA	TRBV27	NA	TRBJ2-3	TGTGCCAGCAGTTTAGTGGCCGGGCGGAGCACAGATACGCAGTATTTT	CASSLVAGRSTDTQYF
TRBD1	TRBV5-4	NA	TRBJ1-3	TGTGCCAGCAGCTGGAACAGGGGTGGAAACACCATATATTTT	CASSWNRGGNTIYF
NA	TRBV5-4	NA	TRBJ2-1	TGTGCCAGCGATTATTGGGGGAGCTCCTACAATGAGCAGTTCTTC	CASDYWGSSYNEQFF
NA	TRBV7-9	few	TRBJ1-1	TGTGCCAGCAATGGGGAGAACACTGAAGCTTTCTTT	CASNGENTEAFF
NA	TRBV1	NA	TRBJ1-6	TGCACCAGCAGCCAAGAATCAAATTCACCCCTCCACTTT	CTSSQESNSPLHF
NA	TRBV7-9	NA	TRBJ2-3	TGTGCCAGCAGCTTATTTGTGGGAGGACCTTTAGATACGCAGTATTTT	CASSLFVGGPLDTQYF
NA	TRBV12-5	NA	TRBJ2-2	TGTGCTAGTGGACAGGGGAACACCGGGGAGCTGTTTTTT	CASGQGNTGELFF
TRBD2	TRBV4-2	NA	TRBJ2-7	TGTGCCAGCAGCCAGGGGACTAGCGGGGGAACCTACGAGCAGTACTTC	CASSQGTSGGTYEQYF
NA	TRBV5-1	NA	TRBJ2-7	TGCGCCAGCAGCTTAACCCAACTAGATAACTACGAGCAGTACTTC	CASSLTQLDNYEQYF
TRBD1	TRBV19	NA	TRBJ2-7	TGTGCCAGTAGTATTATCGGGACAGGGGGTGCCGAGCAGTACTTC	CASSIIGTGGAEQYF
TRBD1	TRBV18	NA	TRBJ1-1	TGTGCCAGCTCACCACCGGTAAGGGGGCTGACTGAAGCTTTCTTT	CASSPPVRGLTEAFF
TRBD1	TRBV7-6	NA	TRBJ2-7	TGTGCCAGCAGCCCCAGACAGGGGGGGAGCTCCTACGAGCAGTACTTC	CASSPRQGGSSYEQYF
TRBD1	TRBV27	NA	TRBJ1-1	TGTGCCAGCAGACAAGACAGGGGAACTGAAGCTTTCTTT	CASRQDRGTEAFF
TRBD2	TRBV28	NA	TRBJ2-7	TGTGCCAGCAGTTTATCGCTAGCGGGAGGGTACGAGCAGTACTTC	CASSLSLAGGYEQYF
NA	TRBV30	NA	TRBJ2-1	TGTGCCTGGAGTGACCTCGCGCAGTTCTTC	CAWSDLAQFF
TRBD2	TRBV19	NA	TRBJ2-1	TGTGCCAGTAGCTGGGCGGGAGAATACAATGAGCAGTTCTTC	CASSWAGEYNEQFF
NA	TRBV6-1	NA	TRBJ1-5	TGTGCCAGCAGTGAAACGTACCGGCAGCCCCAGCATTTT	CASSETYRQPQHF
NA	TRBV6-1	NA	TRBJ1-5	TGTGCCAGCAGTGACGGGCAGGCCTATAGCAATCAGCCCCAGCATTTT	CASSDGQAYSNQPQHF
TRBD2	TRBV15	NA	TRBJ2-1	TGTGCCACCAGCGGTCCCGGGACTAGCGGGACACATTACAATGAGCAGTTCTTC	CATSGPGTSGTHYNEQFF
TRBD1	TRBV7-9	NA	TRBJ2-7	TGTGCCAGCAGCGTCCGGGACAGGGGGCCCGAGCAGTACTTC	CASSVRDRGPEQYF
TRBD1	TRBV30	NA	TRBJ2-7	TGTGCCTGGAGTGTAAGGGGGCTCTACGAGCAGTACTTC	CAWSVRGLYEQYF
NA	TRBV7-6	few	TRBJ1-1	TGTGCCAGCAGCCTGGAAAGAGAGGGCACTGAAGCTTTCTTT	CASSLEREGTEAFF
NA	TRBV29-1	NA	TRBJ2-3	TGCAGCGTTGTTCGGGAAGCGGTAGTTATCACAGATACGCAGTATTTT	CSVVREAVVITDTQYF
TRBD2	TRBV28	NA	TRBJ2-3	TGTGCCAGCAGTTCCAGCCCAGTTGGGACTAGCGGGGCGGATACGCAGTATTTT	CASSSSPVGTSGADTQYF
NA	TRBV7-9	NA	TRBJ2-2	TGTGCCAGCAGCGGCGCCACCGGGGAGCTGTTTTTT	CASSGATGELFF
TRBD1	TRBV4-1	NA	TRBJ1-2	TGCGCCAGCAGCCAAGACCGGGACAGGGCTTCGGTAAACACCTTC	CASSQDRDRASVNTF
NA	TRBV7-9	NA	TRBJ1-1	TGTGCCAGCAGCTACGCCAGTATGAACACTGAAGCTTTCTTT	CASSYASMNTEAFF
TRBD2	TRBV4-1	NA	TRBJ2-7	TGCGCCAGCAGCCAGGGGACTAGCGTCTACGAGCAGTACTTC	CASSQGTSVYEQYF
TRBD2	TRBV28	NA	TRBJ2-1	TGTGCCAGCAGTTTCGGACTAGGGGCCTACAATGAGCAGTTCTTC	CASSFGLGAYNEQFF
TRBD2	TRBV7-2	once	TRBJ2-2	TGTGCCAGCAGCTTAGCAGGAGGCGGGAGGGCCTGGGAGCTGTTTTTT	CASSLAGGGRAWELFF
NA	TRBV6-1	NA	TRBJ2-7	TGTGCCAGCAGTGAGATGAGAGAAAGGGCGGATGAGCAGTACTTC	CASSEMRERADEQYF
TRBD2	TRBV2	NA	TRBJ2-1	TGTGCCAGCAGATTCCTGGCGGGAGGGATCAACAATGAGCAGTTCTTC	CASRFLAGGINNEQFF
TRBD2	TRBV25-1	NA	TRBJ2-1	TGTGCCAGCAGTGGCCGAGGACTAGCGGCCTACAATGAGCAGTTCTTC	CASSGRGLAAYNEQFF
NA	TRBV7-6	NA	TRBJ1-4	TGTGCCAGCAGCTTAACCGCAGGGCGGCGGGAAAAACTGTTTTTT	CASSLTAGRREKLFF
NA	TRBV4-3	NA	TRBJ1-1	TGCGCCAGCAGCCAAAAGATAGGGGGGATGAACACTGAAGCTTTCTTT	CASSQKIGGMNTEAFF
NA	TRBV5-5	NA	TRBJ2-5	TGTGCCAGCAGCTTCCAGGCTCTCCCGGGGGAGACCCAGTACTTC	CASSFQALPGETQYF
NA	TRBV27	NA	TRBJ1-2	TGTGCCAGCAGTGCCGGGGCGACGTATGGCTACACCTTC	CASSAGATYGYTF
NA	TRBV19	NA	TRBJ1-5	TGTGCCAGTAGTATAGTTAGGACCGGCAATCAGCCCCAGCATTTT	CASSIVRTGNQPQHF
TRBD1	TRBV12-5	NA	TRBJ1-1	TGTGCTAGTGGTTTGGCCCCTCCGACAGGGCGGGACACTGAAGCTTTCTTT	CASGLAPPTGRDTEAFF
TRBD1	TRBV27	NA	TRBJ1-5	TGTGCCAGCAGTCCCCGATCCCAGGGGGATCAGCCCCAGCATTTT	CASSPRSQGDQPQHF
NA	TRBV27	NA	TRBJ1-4	TGTGCCAGCAGTCTTCGCCTGAGGGTTCCTAATGAAAAACTGTTTTTT	CASSLRLRVPNEKLFF
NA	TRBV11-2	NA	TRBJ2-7	TGTGCCAGCAGCGTAGGGGCCGGGACCTACGAGCAGTACTTC	CASSVGAGTYEQYF